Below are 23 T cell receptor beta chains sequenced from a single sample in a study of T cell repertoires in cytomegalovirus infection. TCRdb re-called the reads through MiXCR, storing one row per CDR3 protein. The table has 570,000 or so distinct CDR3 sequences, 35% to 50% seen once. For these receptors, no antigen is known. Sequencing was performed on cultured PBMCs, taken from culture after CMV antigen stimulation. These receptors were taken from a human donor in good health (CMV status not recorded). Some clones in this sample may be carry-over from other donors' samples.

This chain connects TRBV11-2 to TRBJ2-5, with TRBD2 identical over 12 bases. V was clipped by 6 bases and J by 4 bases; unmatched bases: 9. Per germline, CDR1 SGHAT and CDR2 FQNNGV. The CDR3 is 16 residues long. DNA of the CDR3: TGTGCCAGCAGACACCTTCTAGCGGGGGGGGGAGAGACCCAGTACTTC. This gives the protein CASRHLLAGGGETQYF.

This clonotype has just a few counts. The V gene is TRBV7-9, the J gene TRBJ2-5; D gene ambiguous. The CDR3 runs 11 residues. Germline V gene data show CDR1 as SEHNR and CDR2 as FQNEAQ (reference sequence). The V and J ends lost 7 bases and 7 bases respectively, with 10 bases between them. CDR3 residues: CASTPGGTQYF. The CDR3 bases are TGTGCCAGCACCCCCGGTGGGACCCAGTACTTC.

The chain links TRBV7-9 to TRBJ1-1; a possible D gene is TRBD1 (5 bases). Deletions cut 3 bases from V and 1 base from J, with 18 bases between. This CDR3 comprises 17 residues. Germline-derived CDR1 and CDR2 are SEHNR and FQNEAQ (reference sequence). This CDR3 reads CASSLRPTSDRNTEAFF. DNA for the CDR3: TGTGCCAGCAGCTTGAGACCCACCTCTGACAGGAACACTGAAGCTTTCTTT. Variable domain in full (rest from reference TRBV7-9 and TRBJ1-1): DTGVSQNPRHKITKRGQNVTFRCDPISEHNRLYWYRQTLGQGPEFLTYFQNEAQLEKSRLLSDRFSAERPKGSFSTLEIQRTEQGDSAMYLCASSLRPTSDRNTEAFFGQGTRLTVV.

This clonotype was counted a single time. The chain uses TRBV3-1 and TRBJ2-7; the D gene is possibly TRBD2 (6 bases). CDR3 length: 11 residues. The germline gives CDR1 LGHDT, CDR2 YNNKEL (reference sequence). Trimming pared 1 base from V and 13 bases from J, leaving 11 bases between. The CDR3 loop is CASSQGRGIYF. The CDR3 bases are TGTGCCAGCAGCCAAGGGAGGGGCATCTACTTC.

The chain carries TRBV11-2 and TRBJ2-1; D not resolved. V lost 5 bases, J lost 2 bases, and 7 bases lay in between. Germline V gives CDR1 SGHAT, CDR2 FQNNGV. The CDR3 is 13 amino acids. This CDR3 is CASSQNTYNEQFF. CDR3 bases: TGTGCCAGCAGCCAGAACACCTACAATGAGCAGTTCTTC.

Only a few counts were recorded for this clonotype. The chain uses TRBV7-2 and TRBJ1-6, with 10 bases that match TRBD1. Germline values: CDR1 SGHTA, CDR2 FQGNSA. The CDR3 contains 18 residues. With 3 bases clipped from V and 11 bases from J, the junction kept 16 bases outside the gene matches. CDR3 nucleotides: TGTGCCAGCAGCTTGGGGTTCGGGACAGGGGCCTCTAGAACACCCCTCCACTTT. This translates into CASSLGFGTGASRTPLHF.

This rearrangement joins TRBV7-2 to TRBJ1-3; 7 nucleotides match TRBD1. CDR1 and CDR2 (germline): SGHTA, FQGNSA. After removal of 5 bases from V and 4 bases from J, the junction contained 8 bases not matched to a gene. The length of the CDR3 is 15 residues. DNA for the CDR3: TGTGCCAGCAGCCAGGGCAGGGGGAACGGAAACACCATATATTTT. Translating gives CASSQGRGNGNTIYF.

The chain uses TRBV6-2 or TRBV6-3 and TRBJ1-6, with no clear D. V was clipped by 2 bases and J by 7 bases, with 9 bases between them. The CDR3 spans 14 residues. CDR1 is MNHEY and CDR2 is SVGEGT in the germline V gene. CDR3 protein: CASSYIERNSPLHF. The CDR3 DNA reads TGTGCCAGCAGTTACATCGAGAGGAATTCACCCCTCCACTTT.

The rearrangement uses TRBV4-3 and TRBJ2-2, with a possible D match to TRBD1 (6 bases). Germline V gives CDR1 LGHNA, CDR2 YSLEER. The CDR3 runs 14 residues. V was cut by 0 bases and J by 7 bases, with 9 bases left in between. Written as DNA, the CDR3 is TGCGCCAGCAGCCAAGATGGGGGCGGCGGGGAGCTGTTTTTT. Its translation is CASSQDGGGGELFF.

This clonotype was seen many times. CDR3 sequence reads: CASSLAGLGTQYF. For the CDR3, the DNA is TGTGCCAGCAGCTTAGCCGGGCTTGGGACCCAGTACTTC. The V gene is TRBV7-2, the J gene TRBJ2-5, with D hard to call. The CDR3 loop spans 13 amino acids. V was cut by 0 bases and J by 7 bases, with 9 bases left in between. Germline CDR1 and CDR2: SGHTA and FQGNSA.

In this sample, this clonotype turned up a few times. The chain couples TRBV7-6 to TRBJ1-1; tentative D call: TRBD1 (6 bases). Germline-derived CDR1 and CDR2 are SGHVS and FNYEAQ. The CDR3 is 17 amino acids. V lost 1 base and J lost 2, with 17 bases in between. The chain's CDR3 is CASSLGGGGLFNTEAFF. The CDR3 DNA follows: TGTGCCAGCAGCTTAGGAGGCGGGGGGCTTTTCAACACTGAAGCTTTCTTT.

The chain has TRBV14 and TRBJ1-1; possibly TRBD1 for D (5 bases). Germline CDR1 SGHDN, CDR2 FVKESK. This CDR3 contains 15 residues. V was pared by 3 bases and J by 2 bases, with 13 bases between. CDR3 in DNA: TGTGCCAGCAGCCACCACACAGGATCAAACACTGAAGCTTTCTTT. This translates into CASSHHTGSNTEAFF.

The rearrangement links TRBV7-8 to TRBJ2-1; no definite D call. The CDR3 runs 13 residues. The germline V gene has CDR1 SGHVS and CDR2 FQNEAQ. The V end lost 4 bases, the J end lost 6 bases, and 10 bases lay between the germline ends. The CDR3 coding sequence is TGTGCCAGCAGCTCCCGGAATGTCAATGAGCAGTTCTTC. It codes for CASSSRNVNEQFF.

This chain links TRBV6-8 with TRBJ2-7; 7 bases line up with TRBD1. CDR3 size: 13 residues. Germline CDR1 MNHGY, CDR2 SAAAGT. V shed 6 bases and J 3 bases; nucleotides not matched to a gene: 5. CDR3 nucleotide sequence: TGTGCCAGCAGAGAGCAGGGGGACTACGAGCAGTACTTC. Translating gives CASREQGDYEQYF.

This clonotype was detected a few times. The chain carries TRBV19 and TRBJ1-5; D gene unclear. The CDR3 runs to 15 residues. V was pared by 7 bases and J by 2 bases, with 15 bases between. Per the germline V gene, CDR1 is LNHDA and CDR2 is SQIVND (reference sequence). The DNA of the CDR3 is TGTGCCAGTATGAAGTCCCAGTGGGGCAATCAGCCCCAGCATTTT. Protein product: CASMKSQWGNQPQHF.

CDR3 DNA sequence: TGTGCCAGTAGTATACAGCCCAGGATTAACTATGGCTACACCTTC. Translation gives CASSIQPRINYGYTF. This chain uses TRBV19 with TRBJ1-2; D is unclear. The CDR3 consists of 15 residues. Trimming pared 2 bases from V and 1 base from J, leaving 11 bases between. From germline, CDR1 is LNHDA and CDR2 SQIVND (reference sequence). The full variable domain, in which reference TRBV19 and TRBJ1-2 provide the parts outside the CDR3, is DGGITQSPKYLFRKEGQNVTLSCEQNLNHDAMYWYRQDPGQGLRLIYYSQIVNDFQKGDIAEGYSVSREKKESFPLTVTSAQKNPTAFYLCASSIQPRINYGYTFGSGTRLTVV.

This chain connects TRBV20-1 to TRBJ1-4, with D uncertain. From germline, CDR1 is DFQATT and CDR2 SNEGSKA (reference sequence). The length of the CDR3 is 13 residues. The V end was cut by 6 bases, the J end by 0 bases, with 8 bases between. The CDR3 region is CSATSATNEKLFF. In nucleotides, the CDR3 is TGCAGTGCGACAAGCGCAACTAATGAAAAACTGTTTTTT.

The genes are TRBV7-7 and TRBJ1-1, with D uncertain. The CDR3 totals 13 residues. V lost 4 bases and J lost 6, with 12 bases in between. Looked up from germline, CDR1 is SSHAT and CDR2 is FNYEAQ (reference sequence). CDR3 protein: CASSSGGLAEAFF. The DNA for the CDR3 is TGTGCCAGCAGCTCGGGAGGATTGGCTGAAGCTTTCTTT.

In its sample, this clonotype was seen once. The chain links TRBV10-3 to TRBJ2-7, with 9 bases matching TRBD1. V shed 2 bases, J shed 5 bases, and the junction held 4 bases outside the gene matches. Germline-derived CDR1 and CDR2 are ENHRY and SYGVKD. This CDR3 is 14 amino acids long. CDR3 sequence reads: CAISERTGDHEQYF. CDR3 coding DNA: TGTGCCATCAGTGAGAGGACAGGGGATCACGAGCAGTACTTC.

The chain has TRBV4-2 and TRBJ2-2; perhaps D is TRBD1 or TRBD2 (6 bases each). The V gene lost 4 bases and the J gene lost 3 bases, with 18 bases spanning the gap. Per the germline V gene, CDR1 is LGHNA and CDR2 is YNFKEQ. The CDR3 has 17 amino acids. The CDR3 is CASSRGGGLLDTGELFF. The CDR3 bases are TGTGCCAGCAGCCGTGGTGGGGGGCTATTGGACACCGGGGAGCTGTTTTTT.

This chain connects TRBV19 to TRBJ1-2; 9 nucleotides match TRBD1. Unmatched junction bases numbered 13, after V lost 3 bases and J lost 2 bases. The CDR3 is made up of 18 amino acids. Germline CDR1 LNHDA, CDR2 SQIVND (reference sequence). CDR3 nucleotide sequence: TGTGCCAGTAGTATGAACAGGGGGCTCTTCCGATCGAACTATGGCTACACCTTC. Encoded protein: CASSMNRGLFRSNYGYTF.

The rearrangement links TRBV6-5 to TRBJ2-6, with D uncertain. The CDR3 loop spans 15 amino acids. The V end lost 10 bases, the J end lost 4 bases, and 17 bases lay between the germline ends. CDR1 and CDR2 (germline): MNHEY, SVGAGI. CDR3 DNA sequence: TGTGCCACCCAAAACCCCAGGACCGGGGCCAACGTCCTGACTTTC. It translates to CATQNPRTGANVLTF.

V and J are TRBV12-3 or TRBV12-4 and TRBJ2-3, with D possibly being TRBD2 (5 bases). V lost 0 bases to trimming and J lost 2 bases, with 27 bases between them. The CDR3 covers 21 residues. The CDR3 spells CASSLARGIEPSLDTTDTQYF. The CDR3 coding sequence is TGTGCCAGCAGTTTAGCGAGAGGGATTGAGCCGTCGCTCGACACCACAGATACGCAGTATTTT.